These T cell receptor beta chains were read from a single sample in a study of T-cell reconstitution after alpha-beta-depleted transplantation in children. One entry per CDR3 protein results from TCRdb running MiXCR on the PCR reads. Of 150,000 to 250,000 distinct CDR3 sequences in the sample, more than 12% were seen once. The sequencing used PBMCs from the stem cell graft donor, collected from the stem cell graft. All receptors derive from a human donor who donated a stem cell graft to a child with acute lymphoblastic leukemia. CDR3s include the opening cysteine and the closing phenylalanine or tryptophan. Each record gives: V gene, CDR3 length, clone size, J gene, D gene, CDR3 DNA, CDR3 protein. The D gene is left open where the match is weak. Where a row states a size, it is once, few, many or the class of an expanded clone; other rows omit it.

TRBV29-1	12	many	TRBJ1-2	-	TGCAGCGTCCAGGGGCGGGGAGGAGGCTACACCTTC	CSVQGRGGGYTF
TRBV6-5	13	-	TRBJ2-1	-	TGTGCCAGCAGTTGGGGCCCAGGGGGGGAGAAGTTCTTC	CASSWGPGGEKFF
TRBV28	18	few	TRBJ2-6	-	TGTGCCAGCAGACACCACGCCGACGGGCTCTCTGGGGCCAACGTCCTGACTTTC	CASRHHADGLSGANVLTF
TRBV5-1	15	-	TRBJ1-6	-	TGCGCCAGCAGCTTGGCGGGTCCGGCTTACTCACCCCTCCACTTT	CASSLAGPAYSPLHF
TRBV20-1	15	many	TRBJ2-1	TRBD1	TGCAGTGCTAGTCTCGGGGACAGGTCCTACAATGAGCAGTTCTTC	CSASLGDRSYNEQFF
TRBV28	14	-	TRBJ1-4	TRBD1	TGTGCCAGCGGTGGGACAGCAAGAAATGAAAAACTGTTTTTT	CASGGTARNEKLFF
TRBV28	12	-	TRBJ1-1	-	TGTGCCAGCAGTTTAACTACGGGGGCAGCTTTCTTT	CASSLTTGAAFF
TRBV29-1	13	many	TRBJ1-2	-	TGCAGCGTTGAATCGCAGGTCGGACGTGGCTACACCTTC	CSVESQVGRGYTF
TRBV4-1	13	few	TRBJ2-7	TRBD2	TGCGCCAGCAGCCGTAGCGGGAACTACGAGCAGTACTTC	CASSRSGNYEQYF
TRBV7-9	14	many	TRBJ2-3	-	TGTGCCAGCAGCTTAGGGGCGGGGACAGATACGCAGTATTTT	CASSLGAGTDTQYF
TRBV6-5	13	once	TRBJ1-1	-	TGTGCCAGCAGTCGCGCCGGGGGCCCGGAAGCTTTCTTT	CASSRAGGPEAFF
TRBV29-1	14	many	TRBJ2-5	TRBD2	TGCAGCGTTGTGGTAACGGGACTAGGAGAGACCCAGTACTTC	CSVVVTGLGETQYF
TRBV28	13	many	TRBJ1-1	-	TGTGCCAGCTGGGTAAGGCCCCTCCCTGAAGCTTTCTTT	CASWVRPLPEAFF
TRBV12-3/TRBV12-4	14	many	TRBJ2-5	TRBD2	TGTGCCAGCAGGCTGACTAGCGGGAGTGAGACCCAGTACTTC	CASRLTSGSETQYF
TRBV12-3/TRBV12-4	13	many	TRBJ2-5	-	TGCGCCAGCAGCTTGGGCCAGCAAGAGACCCAGTACTTC	CASSLGQQETQYF
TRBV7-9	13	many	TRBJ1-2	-	TGTGCCAGCAGCTTAGAGGGGGAGAGGGGCTACACCTTC	CASSLEGERGYTF
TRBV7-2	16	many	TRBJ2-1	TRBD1	TGTGCCAGCAGATCCGACAGGGGGCGTCTGTACAATGAGCAGTTCTTC	CASRSDRGRLYNEQFF
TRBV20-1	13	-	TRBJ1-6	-	TGCAGTGCTAGGGAGAGGTCCGGGGGTTCCCTCCACTTT	CSARERSGGSLHF
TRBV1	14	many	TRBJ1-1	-	TGCACCAGCAGCCAAGGACAGGGGTACACTGAAGCTTTCTTT	CTSSQGQGYTEAFF
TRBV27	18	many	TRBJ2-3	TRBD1	TGTGCCAGCAGCCCCGGGACAGGCCTACCCCTTAGCACAGATACGCAGTATTTT	CASSPGTGLPLSTDTQYF
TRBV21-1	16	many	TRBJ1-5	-	TGTGCCAGCAGCACGACAGGGGAGGGGAGCAATCAGCCCCAGCATTTT	CASSTTGEGSNQPQHF
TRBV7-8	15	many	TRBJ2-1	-	TGTGCCAGCAGCCCATTAGGGGGTTACTATAATGAGCAGTTCTTC	CASSPLGGYYNEQFF
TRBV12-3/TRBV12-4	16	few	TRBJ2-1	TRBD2	TGTGCCAGCAGTTTAAGTAGCGGGAGTCCCTACAATGAGCAGTTCTTC	CASSLSSGSPYNEQFF
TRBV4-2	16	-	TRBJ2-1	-	TGTGCCAGCAGCCAAGCTCCTGGCGGCGATTACAATGAGCAGTTCTTC	CASSQAPGGDYNEQFF
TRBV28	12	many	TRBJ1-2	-	TGTGCCAGCACGGCGCCTAACTATGGCTACACCTTC	CASTAPNYGYTF
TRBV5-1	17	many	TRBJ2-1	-	TGCGCCAGCAGTCGCATATTACCCACCAACTCCTACAATGAGCAGTTCTTC	CASSRILPTNSYNEQFF
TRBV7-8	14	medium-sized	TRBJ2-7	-	TGTGCCAGCAGCTTAGGTGTGACTAGCTACGAGCAGTACTTC	CASSLGVTSYEQYF
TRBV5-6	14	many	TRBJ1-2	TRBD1	TGTGCCAGCAGCCTGGTAGGGGGCAAGTATGGCTACACCTTC	CASSLVGGKYGYTF
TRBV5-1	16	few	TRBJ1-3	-	TGCGCCAGCAGCTTGGGTTCGGGCCCCTCTGGAAACACCATATATTTT	CASSLGSGPSGNTIYF
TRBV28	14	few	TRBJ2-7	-	TGTGCCAGCAGTTTACTGCAGGGGGGCTACGAGCAGTACTTC	CASSLLQGGYEQYF
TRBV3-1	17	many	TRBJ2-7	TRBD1	TGTGCCAGCAGCCGGACAATATACCGGGACAGGGACTACGAGCAGTACTTC	CASSRTIYRDRDYEQYF
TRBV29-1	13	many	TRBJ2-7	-	TGCAGCGTTTTTGGCTACAACTCCTACGAGCAGTACTTC	CSVFGYNSYEQYF
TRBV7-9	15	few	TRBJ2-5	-	TGTGCCAGCAGCACCTACACAGGGAGCCAAGAGACCCAGTACTTC	CASSTYTGSQETQYF
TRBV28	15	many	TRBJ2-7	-	TGTGCCAGCAGTTTTCGAGCGGAGATCTCCTACGAGCAGTACTTC	CASSFRAEISYEQYF